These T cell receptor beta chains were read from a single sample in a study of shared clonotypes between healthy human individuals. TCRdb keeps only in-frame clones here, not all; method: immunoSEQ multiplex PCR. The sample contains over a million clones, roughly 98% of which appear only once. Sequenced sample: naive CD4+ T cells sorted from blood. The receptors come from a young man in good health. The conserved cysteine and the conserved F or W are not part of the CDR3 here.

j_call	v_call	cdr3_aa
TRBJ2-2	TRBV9	ASSVTTSGTGELF
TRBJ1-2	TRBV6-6	ASSSPENYGYT
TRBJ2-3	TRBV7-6	ASSSGIGRGPDTQY
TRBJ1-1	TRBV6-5	ASSTPLGAEAF
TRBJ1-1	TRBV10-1	ASSESRGRTEAF
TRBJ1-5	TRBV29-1	SVEGRLTGTRRGSQPQH
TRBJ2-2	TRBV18	ASSPRWGTGELF
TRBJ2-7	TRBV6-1	ASKPEAGLLGEQY
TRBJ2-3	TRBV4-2	ASSPGQGARTDTQY
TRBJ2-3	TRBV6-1	ASAGRDTQY